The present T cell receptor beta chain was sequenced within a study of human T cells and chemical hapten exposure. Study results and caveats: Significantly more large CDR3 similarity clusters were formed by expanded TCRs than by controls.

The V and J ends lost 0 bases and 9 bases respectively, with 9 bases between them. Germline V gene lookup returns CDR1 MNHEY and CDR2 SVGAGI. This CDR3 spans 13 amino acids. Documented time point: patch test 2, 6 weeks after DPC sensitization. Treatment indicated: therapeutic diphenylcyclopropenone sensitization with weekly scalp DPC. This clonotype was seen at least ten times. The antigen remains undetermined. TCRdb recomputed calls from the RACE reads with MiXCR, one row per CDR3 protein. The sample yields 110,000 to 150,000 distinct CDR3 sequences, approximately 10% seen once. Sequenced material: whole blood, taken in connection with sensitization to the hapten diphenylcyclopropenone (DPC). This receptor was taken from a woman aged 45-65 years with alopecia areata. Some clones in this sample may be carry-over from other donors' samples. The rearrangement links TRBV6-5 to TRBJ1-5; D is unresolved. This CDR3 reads CASSYSSPGPQHF. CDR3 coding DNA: TGTGCCAGCAGTTACTCGTCTCCGGGGCCCCAGCATTTT.